The 3 T cell receptor beta chains presented below share a single source sample, sequenced in a study of primary melanoma T cells and metastatic recurrence. Repertoires were generated with immunoSEQ multiplex PCR, while TCRdb's copy carries only in-frame clones and drops some. This listing includes 30 to 40 clones. Sequenced: melanoma tumor tissue. Every receptor here comes from a human donor with melanoma.

This clone has only a few counts. The rearrangement uses TRBV19 and TRBJ2-3, with a possible D match to TRBD2 (6 bases). The V end was cut by 8 bases, the J end by 0 bases, with 9 bases between. The V gene's germline CDR1 is LNHDA and CDR2 SQIVND (reference sequence). The CDR3 consists of 13 residues. The CDR3 spells CASGGTSTDTQYF. The DNA for the CDR3 is TGTGCCAGTGGGGGGACTAGCACAGATACGCAGTATTTT.

Only one count was recorded for this clone. This chain connects TRBV11-3 to TRBJ1-1, with TRBD1 matching over 11 bases. Germline V CDR1 and CDR2: SGHNT, YENEEA. The CDR3 runs to 16 residues. J was trimmed by 6 bases and V by 5 bases; bases with no gene match: 11. The CDR3 region has the DNA TGTGCCAGCAGCCCACGGACAGGGGGCTGGGGCGCTGAAGCTTTCTTT. It encodes CASSPRTGGWGAEAFF.

The chain has TRBV4-1 and TRBJ1-3; the D gene is possibly TRBD1 (5 bases). CDR3 length equals 15 residues. Germline V gene sequence: CDR1 MGHRA, CDR2 YSYEKL. V lost 6 bases to trimming and J lost 2 bases, with 14 bases between them. The DNA of the CDR3 is TGCGCCAGCAGTCTAATAGACAGTACTGGAAACACCATATATTTT. Residues: CASSLIDSTGNTIYF.